This is a list of T cell receptor beta chains from one sample in a study of blood T cell repertoires in COVID-19. Clones were read by immunoSEQ multiplex PCR, and TCRdb kept only the in-frame ones, dropping some. The sample records tens of thousands of clones, roughly 84% being singletons. Specimen: peripheral blood. All receptors come from a woman of 80 years or more with active or convalescent COVID-19. Each CDR3 is given without its conserved first and last residue.

TRBV2 | ASIRQGLDNEQF
TRBV5-1 | ASGVQTGLSTDTQY
TRBV4-2 | ASSQKLAGEGDTQY
TRBV9 | ASSVGGSPALYNEQF
TRBV6-4 | ASSVTVNTEAF
TRBV28 | ALSGTSRGNQPQH
TRBV5-1 | ASSSGTWNTEAF
TRBV9 | ASSVTTGKVEQY
TRBV6-5 | ASSYSRWNTEAF
TRBV2 | ASSEWVPGLADQKMSTDTQY
TRBV24-1 | ATSARDSYEQY